These T cell receptor beta chains were read from a single sample in a study of cytomegalovirus exposure and HLA in healthy donors. Assay: immunoSEQ multiplex PCR; the TCRdb copy retains only in-frame clones and omits some. The data show roughly 120,000 clones, 76% seen once. Source material: PBMCs. The receptors come from a woman in her forties or fifties in good health and CMV-seropositive. Each CDR3 is given with its conserved first and last residue. Each record gives: CDR3 protein, V gene, J gene.

CAISVDLQGPHNEQFF	TRBV10-3	TRBJ2-1
CSSSLPGTGANTEAFF	TRBV7-9	TRBJ1-1
CSSSLGTGALGEQYF	TRBV7-9	TRBJ2-7
CASSPTGTNPYEQYF	TRBV6-5	TRBJ2-7
CASSGGLAGAGVYNEQFF	TRBV7-6	TRBJ2-1
CASSSGLAELTDTQYF	TRBV7-3	TRBJ2-3
CASSEHGTLNTGELFF	TRBV9	TRBJ2-2
CASSLEKGPSVETQYF	TRBV5-1	TRBJ2-5
CASSPWSGGADTQYF	TRBV19	TRBJ2-3
CASSQGQGNAGNTIYF	TRBV14	TRBJ1-3
CASSIWYRGGTEAFF	TRBV19	TRBJ1-1
CASSQDAAGSGANVLTF	TRBV4-3	TRBJ2-6
CSARSQGGINEQFF	TRBV29-1	TRBJ2-1
CASSYGPGVVKTQYF	TRBV6-5	TRBJ2-5
CSVELSGGSYEQYF	TRBV29-1	TRBJ2-7
CASSGRQGDTEAFF	TRBV6-1	TRBJ1-1
CASSLRQGSGELFF	TRBV7-3	TRBJ2-2
CASSSGVNTDTQYF	TRBV5-6	TRBJ2-3
CASSPRGQSLYSGANVLTF	TRBV7-2	TRBJ2-6
CASSLGGQGEATNEKLFF	TRBV7-9	TRBJ1-4
CAITEIVGNTIYF	TRBV10-3	TRBJ1-3
CASTLTGTGTYEQYF	TRBV5-1	TRBJ2-7
CASSDPGNEQFF	TRBV6-1	TRBJ2-1